Presented here are 13 T cell receptor beta chains from one specimen sequenced in a study of blood T cell repertoires in COVID-19. Data came from immunoSEQ multiplex PCR; TCRdb stores just in-frame clones and leaves some out. Here the sample spans about 230,000 clones, about 90% being singletons. Material: PBMCs or T cells enriched from blood (not recorded which). Source of these receptors: a woman aged 25-40 years who had been exposed to COVID-19.

The chain uses TRBV4-2 and TRBJ2-7; possibly TRBD1 for D (5 bases). Per the germline V gene, CDR1 is LGHNA and CDR2 is YNFKEQ. This CDR3 region has 15 residues. V was cut by 1 base and J by 2 bases, with 12 bases left in between. The CDR3 is CASSQGGRDTYEQYF. CDR3 DNA: TGTGCCAGCAGCCAAGGGGGCAGGGATACCTACGAGCAGTACTTC.

This clone is a singleton in its sample. The chain couples TRBV12-2 to TRBJ1-5; TRBD1 reflects the table's D call only, with no check against the DNA. TRBV12-2 is annotated as a pseudogene. The CDR3 is made up of 17 amino acids. CDR3 sequence: CASRFPIRGPPWQPQHF. CDR3 bases: TGTGCAAGTCGCTTCCCGATCAGGGGTCCTCCCTGGCAGCCCCAGCATTTT.

This clone was observed a single time. The rearrangement links TRBV2 to TRBJ2-7, with 11 positions matching TRBD2. Trimming removed 7 bases from V and 4 bases from J; junction bases left unmatched: 9. Per germline, CDR1 SNHLY and CDR2 FYNNEI. The CDR3 sequence is 15 residues long. The CDR3 bases are TGTGCCAGCATATTCGGGGCTAGCGGGAGGTACGAGCAGTACTTC. Translation gives CASIFGASGRYEQYF.

The chain uses TRBV15 and TRBJ2-1; TRBD2 agrees at 7 bases. The CDR3 contains 16 residues. Germline lookup yields CDR1 LNHNV and CDR2 YYDKDF (reference sequence). V trimming: 3 bases; J trimming: 6 bases; junction bases outside the gene matches: 11. The CDR3 reads CATSRGPGTKSNEQFF. In nucleotides, the CDR3 is TGTGCCACCAGCAGGGGACCGGGGACTAAGAGCAATGAGCAGTTCTTC.

This clone was counted a single time. V and J are TRBV7-9 and TRBJ2-5; 16 bases are shared with TRBD2. This CDR3 comprises 18 residues. After removal of 2 bases from V and 4 bases from J, the junction contained 7 bases not matched to a gene. The germline V gene has CDR1 SEHNR and CDR2 FQNEAQ (reference sequence). CDR3: CASSLPPGTSGRGETQYF. The CDR3, as DNA: TGTGCCAGCAGCTTACCCCCAGGGACTAGCGGGAGGGGAGAGACCCAGTACTTC.

The V gene is TRBV18, the J gene TRBJ1-4, with D unresolved. Germline lookup yields CDR1 KGHSH and CDR2 LQKENI. This CDR3 has 14 residues. Deletions cut 2 bases from V and 7 bases from J, with 11 bases between. CDR3 region: CASSPGPKPEKLFF. CDR3 in DNA: TGTGCCAGCTCACCAGGCCCCAAACCTGAAAAACTGTTTTTT.

This chain uses TRBV4-2 with TRBJ1-6; 9 bases are a match to TRBD1. Germline CDR1 is LGHNA and CDR2 is YNFKEQ. The CDR3 is 16 residues long. The ends lost 3 bases at V and 6 bases at J; junction bases unmatched: 6. The CDR3 sequence is CASSQREGQGNSPLHF. CDR3 coding DNA: TGTGCCAGCAGCCAGAGGGAGGGACAGGGTAATTCACCCCTCCACTTT.

The V and J genes are TRBV9 and TRBJ2-3; the match to TRBD2 covers 7 bases. The length of the CDR3 is 16 residues. Per germline, CDR1 SGDLS and CDR2 YYNGEE. V dropped 4 bases and J dropped 5; count of bases not matched to a gene: 13. CDR3 DNA: TGTGCCAGCAGCCAACCACCAAGGGAGGGATTAGATACGCAGTATTTT. Its translation is CASSQPPREGLDTQYF.

The chain joins TRBV4-1 to TRBJ2-7; D possibly corresponds to TRBD2 (6 bases). The CDR3 sequence is 13 residues long. The V and J ends lost 1 base and 2 bases respectively, with 6 bases between them. The germline V gene encodes CDR1 MGHRA and CDR2 YSYEKL. The CDR3 loop is CASSQAGAYEQYF. The CDR3 nucleotides read TGCGCCAGCAGCCAAGCGGGGGCCTACGAGCAGTACTTC.

The chain has TRBV14 and TRBJ2-5; D possibly corresponds to TRBD2 (5 bases). CDR3 size: 14 residues. CDR1 and CDR2 from the germline V gene are SGHDN and FVKESK. Trimming left V 8 bases short and J 9 bases short, with 22 bases between. The CDR3 spells CASASGLGFEAQYF. The CDR3, as DNA: TGTGCCAGCGCGTCGGGATTGGGCTTCGAGGCCCAGTACTTC.

This rearrangement joins TRBV7-9 to TRBJ2-3; unclear D gene. This CDR3 comprises 12 residues. The V and J ends lost 1 base and 6 bases respectively, with 5 bases between them. Germline V gene lookup returns CDR1 SEHNR and CDR2 FQNEAQ (reference sequence). The CDR3 region has the DNA TGTGCCAGCAGCTTAGTCGGGGATACGCAGTATTTT. This sequence encodes CASSLVGDTQYF. The full variable domain, with the rest looked up from reference TRBV7-9 and TRBJ2-3, is DTGVSQNPRHKITKRGQNVTFRCDPISEHNRLYWYRQTLGQGPEFLTYFQNEAQLEKSRLLSDRFSAERPKGSFSTLEIQRTEQGDSAMYLCASSLVGDTQYFGPGTRLTVL.

The chain is built from TRBV3-1 (or the pseudogene TRBV3-2) and TRBJ2-7; 9 positions agree with TRBD2. J gave up 6 bases and V 1 base, and 16 bases lay outside the gene matches. In germline, CDR1 is LGHDT, CDR2 YNNKEL (reference sequence). This CDR3 is built from 18 residues. The CDR3 sequence: CASSQGRIAGDRAGEQYF. CDR3 nucleotide sequence: TGTGCCAGCAGCCAAGGGAGAATAGCGGGAGACAGGGCGGGCGAGCAGTACTTC.

This rearrangement joins TRBV6-5 to TRBJ2-7, with 11 bases that match TRBD1. The length of the CDR3 is 13 residues. The germline V gene encodes CDR1 MNHEY and CDR2 SVGAGI. J lost 4 bases, V lost 6 bases, and 2 bases had no gene match. The CDR3 region is CASSGDRGYEQYF. In DNA, the CDR3 is TGTGCCAGCAGCGGGGACAGGGGGTACGAGCAGTACTTC.